This T cell receptor beta chain is from a study of T-cell memory formation after mild COVID-19. Each CDR3 protein gets one entry after TCRdb re-called the 5' RACE reads with MiXCR. The sample includes 250,000 to 300,000 distinct CDR3 sequences, 15% to 20% of them seen just once. The CDR3 totals 15 residues. Germline V gives CDR1 LGHNA, CDR2 YNFKEQ. V lost 1 base to trimming and J lost 7 bases, with 14 bases between them. The source of this sequence is a man between 18 and 29 years old who had mild COVID-19 (a few samples of this study predate the infection). Cell type and time point are not known. V and J are TRBV4-2 and TRBJ2-1; D is ambiguous. Sequenced input: PBMCs or a T cell subset sorted from them (not recorded which). The CDR3 loop reads CASSQVVWQLNEQFF. The CDR3 bases are TGTGCCAGCAGCCAAGTGGTTTGGCAGTTAAATGAGCAGTTCTTC.